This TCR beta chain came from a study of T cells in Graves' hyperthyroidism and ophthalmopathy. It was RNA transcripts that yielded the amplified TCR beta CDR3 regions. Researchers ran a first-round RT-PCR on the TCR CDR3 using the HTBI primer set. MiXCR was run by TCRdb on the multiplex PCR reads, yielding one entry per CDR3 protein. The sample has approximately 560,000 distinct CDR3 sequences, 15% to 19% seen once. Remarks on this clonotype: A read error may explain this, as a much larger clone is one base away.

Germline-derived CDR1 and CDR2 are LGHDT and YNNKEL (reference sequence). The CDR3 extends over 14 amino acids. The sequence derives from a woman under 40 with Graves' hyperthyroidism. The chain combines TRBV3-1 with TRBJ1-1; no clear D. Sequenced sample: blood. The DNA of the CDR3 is TGTGCCAGCATCCAAGCCCAGTGGGTCACTGAAGCTTTCTTT. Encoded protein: CASIQAQWVTEAFF.